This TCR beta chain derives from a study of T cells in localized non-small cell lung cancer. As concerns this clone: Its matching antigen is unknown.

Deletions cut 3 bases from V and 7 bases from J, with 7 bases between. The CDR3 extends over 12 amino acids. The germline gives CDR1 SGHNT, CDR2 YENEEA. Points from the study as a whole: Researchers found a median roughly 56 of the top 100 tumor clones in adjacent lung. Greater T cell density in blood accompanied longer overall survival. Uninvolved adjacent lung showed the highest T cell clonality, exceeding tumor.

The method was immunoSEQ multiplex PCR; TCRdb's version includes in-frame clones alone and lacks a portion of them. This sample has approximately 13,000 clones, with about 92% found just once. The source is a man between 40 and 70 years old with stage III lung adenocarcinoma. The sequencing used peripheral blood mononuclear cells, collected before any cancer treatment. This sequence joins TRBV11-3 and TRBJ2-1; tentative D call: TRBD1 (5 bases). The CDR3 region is CASSFQGNEQFF. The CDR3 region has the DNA TGTGCCAGCAGCTTTCAGGGAAATGAGCAGTTCTTC.